This TCR beta chain is from a study of blood T cells in healthy people across ages. Study-wide findings and caveats: Unsorted PBMC input precluded a conclusive naive versus antigen-experienced comparison.

This clonotype was recorded a few times. Its antigen is unidentified. Researchers collected about 9.1 milliliters of peripheral blood from every single donor. Each sample provided at least 5 micrograms of extracted total RNA. Alongside a J-beta primer mix, a sample-barcoded 5' primer served in a second PCR lasting roughly 7 to 11 cycles. A 12-random-nucleotide template-switch adaptor tagged each cDNA molecule. MiXCR, applied by TCRdb to the 5' RACE reads, yields one record per CDR3 protein. The table shows approximately 1,000,000 distinct CDR3 sequences, with around 45% occurring only once. The CDR3 is 16 residues long. Germline values: CDR1 LGHDT, CDR2 YNNKEL (reference sequence). V dropped 3 bases and J dropped 0 bases, with 13 bases sitting between them.

The sequenced sample was blood. This chain links TRBV3-1 with TRBJ2-3; D could derive from TRBD1 or TRBD2 (6 bases each). The receptor was isolated from a woman aged 60-70 years in good health. The CDR3, as DNA: TGTGCCAGCAGCCATCTAGGAGGGGGGAGCACAGATACGCAGTATTTT. Protein sequence: CASSHLGGGSTDTQYF.